This T cell receptor (beta chain) is from a study of vaccination effects on CD4 cells after COVID-19. Looking at the study overall: Post-vaccine sample collection fell at a median of 72 days after the second dose. Whole-study findings and limits: Cross-reaction with common cold coronaviruses was seen in only 1 of 255 vaccine-induced clones from healthy vaccinees.

Antigen-specific CD4+ T cells were expanded with viral peptide pools in the ViraFEST assay before sequencing. Having been cultured for 10 days, the cells underwent CD4+ T cell isolation. Participants were given two doses of BNT162b2 or mRNA-1273 vaccine. PBMC cultures contained about 2 million cells per well, 9 to 10 IU/ml IL-2 and approximately 9.9 ug/ml peptides. Sequenced by immunoSEQ multiplex PCR; TCRdb stores in-frame clones only, minus some. Of more than 65,000 clones in the sample, 81% were seen once. The CDR3 is 14 amino acids. Germline values: CDR1 MDHEN, CDR2 SYDVKM. J lost 8 bases, V lost 5 bases, and 5 bases had no gene match. This clone was detected only once. Its antigen remains unidentified.

The V call is TRBV28, the J call TRBJ2-3; TRBD1 agrees at 12 bases. This material consisted of CD4+ T cells from PBMCs cultured with HCoV-229E spike peptides, taken after COVID-19 vaccination. The clonotype was recovered from a human donor who received a COVID-19 vaccine. The DNA for the CDR3 is TGTGCCAGCAGTACGGGACAGGGGGCTACTACGCAGTATTTT. Amino acid sequence: CASSTGQGATTQYF.